This TCR beta chain emerged from a study of blood T cell repertoires in COVID-19. Germline CDR1 reads SGHTA; CDR2 reads FQGTGA. The CDR3 contains 14 residues. With 6 bases clipped from V and 5 bases from J, the junction kept 9 bases outside the gene matches. In the source study's methods: From reference gene primer amplification, estimates of nucleated cell counts were derived. Data came from immunoSEQ multiplex PCR; TCRdb stores just in-frame clones and leaves some out. V and J calls and clone size are as listed in that table; D and trimming were resolved from the DNA. This sample has roughly 250,000 clones, with approximately 83% found just once.

Material: PBMCs or T cells enriched from blood (not recorded which). The V call is TRBV7-3, the J call TRBJ1-1, with 7 bases identical to TRBD1. The sequence was obtained from a middle-aged woman who had been exposed to COVID-19. The chain's CDR3 is CASRRTGEQTEAFF. The CDR3 DNA sequence: TGTGCCAGCAGACGGACAGGCGAACAAACTGAAGCTTTCTTT.